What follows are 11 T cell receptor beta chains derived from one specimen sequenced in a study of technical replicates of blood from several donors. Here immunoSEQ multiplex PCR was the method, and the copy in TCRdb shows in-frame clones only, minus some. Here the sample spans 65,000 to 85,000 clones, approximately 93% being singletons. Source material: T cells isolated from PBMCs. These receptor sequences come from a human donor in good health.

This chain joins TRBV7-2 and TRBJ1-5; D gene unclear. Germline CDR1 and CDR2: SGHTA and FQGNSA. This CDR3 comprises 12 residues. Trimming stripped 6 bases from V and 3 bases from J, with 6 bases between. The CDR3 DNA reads TGTGCCAGCAGTCAAAACAATCAGCCCCAGCATTTT. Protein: CASSQNNQPQHF.

The DNA for the CDR3 is TGTGCCACTACCGGAGGTATCAATGAGCAGTTCTTC. Encoded protein: CATTGGINEQFF. The rearrangement links TRBV28 to TRBJ2-1, with a possible D match to TRBD2 (5 bases). The germline CDR1 and CDR2 sequences are MDHEN and SYDVKM. The V gene lost 10 bases and the J gene lost 6 bases, with 13 bases spanning the gap. CDR3 size: 12 residues.

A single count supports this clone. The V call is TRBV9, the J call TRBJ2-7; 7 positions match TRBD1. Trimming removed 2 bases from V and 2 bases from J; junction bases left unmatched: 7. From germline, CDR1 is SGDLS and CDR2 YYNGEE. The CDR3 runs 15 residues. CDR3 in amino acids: CASSVSGTETYEQYF. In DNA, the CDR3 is TGTGCCAGCAGCGTGTCCGGGACAGAGACCTACGAGCAGTACTTC.

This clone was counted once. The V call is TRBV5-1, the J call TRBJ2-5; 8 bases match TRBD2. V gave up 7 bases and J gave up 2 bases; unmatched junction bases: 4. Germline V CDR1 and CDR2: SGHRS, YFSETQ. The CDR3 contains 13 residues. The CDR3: CASCSSGQETQYF. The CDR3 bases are TGCGCCAGCTGCTCTAGCGGGCAAGAGACCCAGTACTTC. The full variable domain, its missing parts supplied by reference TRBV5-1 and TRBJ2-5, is KAGVTQTPRYLIKTRGQQVTLSCSPISGHRSVSWYQQTPGQGLQFLFEYFSETQRNKGNFPGRFSGRQFSNSRSEMNVSTLELGDSALYLCASCSSGQETQYFGPGTRLLVL.

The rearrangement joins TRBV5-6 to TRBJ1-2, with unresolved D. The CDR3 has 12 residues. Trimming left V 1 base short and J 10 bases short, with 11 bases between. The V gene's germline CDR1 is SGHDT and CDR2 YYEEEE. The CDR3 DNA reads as TGTGCCAGCAGCTTGCCAGGCTTTGACTACACCTTC. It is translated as CASSLPGFDYTF.

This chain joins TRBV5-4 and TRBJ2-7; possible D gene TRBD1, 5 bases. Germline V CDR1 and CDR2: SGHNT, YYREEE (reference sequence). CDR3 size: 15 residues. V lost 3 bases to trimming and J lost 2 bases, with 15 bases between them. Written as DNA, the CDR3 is TGTGCCAGCAGCTCCTGGACCCTAGGGGCCTACGAGCAGTACTTC. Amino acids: CASSSWTLGAYEQYF.

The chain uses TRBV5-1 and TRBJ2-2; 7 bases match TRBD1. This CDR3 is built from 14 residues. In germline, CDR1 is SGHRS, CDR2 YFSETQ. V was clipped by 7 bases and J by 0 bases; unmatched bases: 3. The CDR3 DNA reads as TGCGCCAGCTGGGGGACAGCGAACACCGGGGAGCTGTTTTTT. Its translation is CASWGTANTGELFF. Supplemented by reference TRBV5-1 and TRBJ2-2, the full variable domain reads KAGVTQTPRYLIKTRGQQVTLSCSPISGHRSVSWYQQTPGQGLQFLFEYFSETQRNKGNFPGRFSGRQFSNSRSEMNVSTLELGDSALYLCASWGTANTGELFFGEGSRLTVL.

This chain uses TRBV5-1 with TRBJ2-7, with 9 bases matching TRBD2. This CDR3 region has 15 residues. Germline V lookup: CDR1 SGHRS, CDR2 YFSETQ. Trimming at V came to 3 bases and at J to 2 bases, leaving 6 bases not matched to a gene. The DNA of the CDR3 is TGCGCCAGCAGCTCGTCGACTAGCGGAGCCTACGAGCAGTACTTC. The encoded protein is CASSSSTSGAYEQYF. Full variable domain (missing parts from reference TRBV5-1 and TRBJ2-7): KAGVTQTPRYLIKTRGQQVTLSCSPISGHRSVSWYQQTPGQGLQFLFEYFSETQRNKGNFPGRFSGRQFSNSRSEMNVSTLELGDSALYLCASSSSTSGAYEQYFGPGTRLTVT.

The CDR3 DNA reads as TGCGCCAGCAGCCAAGAACAATTTACCTACGAGCAGTACTTC. Encoded protein: CASSQEQFTYEQYF. This sequence joins TRBV4-1 and TRBJ2-7; D remains unclear. Trimming removed 0 bases at V and 2 bases at J, with 8 bases between. CDR1 and CDR2 (germline): MGHRA, YSYEKL. This CDR3 contains 14 residues.

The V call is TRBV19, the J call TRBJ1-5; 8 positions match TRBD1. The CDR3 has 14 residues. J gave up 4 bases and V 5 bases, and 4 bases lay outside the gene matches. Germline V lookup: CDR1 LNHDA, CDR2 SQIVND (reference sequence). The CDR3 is CASSLRGRNQPQHF. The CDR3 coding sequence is TGTGCCAGTAGTCTCAGGGGGCGAAATCAGCCCCAGCATTTT.

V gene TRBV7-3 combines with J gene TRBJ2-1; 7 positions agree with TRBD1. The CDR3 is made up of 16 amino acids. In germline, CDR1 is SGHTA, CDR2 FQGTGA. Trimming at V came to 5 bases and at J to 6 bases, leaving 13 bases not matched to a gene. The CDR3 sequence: CASSTPTGAETNEQFF. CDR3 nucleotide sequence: TGTGCCAGCAGCACCCCTACAGGGGCCGAAACCAATGAGCAGTTCTTC.